This T cell receptor beta chain appears in the sequencing data of a study of shared clonotypes between healthy human individuals. Repertoires were generated with immunoSEQ multiplex PCR, while TCRdb's copy carries only in-frame clones and drops some. The sample lists roughly 2,000,000 clones; about 93% were seen once. Deletions cut 4 bases from V and 1 base from J, with 14 bases between. The CDR3 loop spans 16 amino acids. Per germline, CDR1 SEHNR and CDR2 FQNEAQ (reference sequence). Naive CD8 cells comprised CD45RO-negative, CCR7-positively selected cells, excluding terminally differentiated effector memory CD45RA+ cells.

This sequence originates from a man in his late teens or twenties in good health. Some clones in this sample may be carry-over from other donors' samples. The rearrangement uses TRBV7-9 and TRBJ2-1, with D unclear. Sequences were obtained from naive CD8+ T cells from PBMCs. The CDR3 sequence: CASSYLQSGSYNEQFF. DNA for the CDR3: TGTGCCAGCAGCTACCTCCAGTCGGGTTCCTACAATGAGCAGTTCTTC.